One and the same sample provided the 27 T cell receptor beta chains below, sequenced in a study of ipilimumab plus nivolumab after autologous stem cell transplantation. This table comes from immunoSEQ multiplex PCR, and its TCRdb copy is limited to in-frame clones, with some not included. The sample has around 23,000 clones, under 75% seen once. The source was PBMCs, collected in a trial of ipilimumab plus nivolumab as post-transplant consolidation. The source of these receptors is a male donor with diffuse large B-cell lymphoma.

About this clone itself: Other DNA variants within this sample encode the same CDR3. The V and J genes are TRBV27 and TRBJ2-7; 10 nucleotides agree with TRBD1. V gave up 4 bases and J gave up 3 bases; unmatched junction bases: 6. Germline CDR1 reads MNHEY; CDR2 reads SMNVEV (reference sequence). This CDR3 has 15 residues. CDR3 in amino acids: CASSSTGTGDYEQYF. The CDR3 DNA is TGTGCCAGCAGTTCGACCGGGACAGGGGACTACGAGCAGTACTTC.

J is TRBJ2-3 and V is TRBV18; TRBD1 aligns across 8 bases. Germline V lookup: CDR1 KGHSH, CDR2 LQKENI. The CDR3 length is 15 residues. The J segment lost 2 bases and the V segment lost 4 bases, leaving 5 bases of the junction unmatched. The CDR3 loop reads CASSLRQGTTDTQYF. The DNA for the CDR3 is TGTGCCAGCTCACTCCGACAGGGGACCACAGATACGCAGTATTTT.

The V gene is TRBV5-1, the J gene TRBJ2-5; TRBD2 matches 7 bases. The CDR3 totals 14 residues. Per the germline V gene, CDR1 is SGHRS and CDR2 is YFSETQ. The V gene end was trimmed by 5 bases and the J gene end by 6 bases; junction bases not matched to a gene: 10. DNA of the CDR3: TGCGCCAGCAGTCAAGAAACTAGCGCCCAGACCCAGTACTTC. Protein: CASSQETSAQTQYF. Full variable domain (remainder filled in from reference TRBV5-1 and TRBJ2-5): KAGVTQTPRYLIKTRGQQVTLSCSPISGHRSVSWYQQTPGQGLQFLFEYFSETQRNKGNFPGRFSGRQFSNSRSEMNVSTLELGDSALYLCASSQETSAQTQYFGPGTRLLVL.

This clone occurred once. The CDR3 sequence is CAWSVPGGAPNEQFF. The CDR3 nucleotides are TGTGCCTGGAGTGTACCCGGGGGGGCTCCCAATGAGCAGTTCTTC. This rearrangement joins TRBV30 to TRBJ2-1, with 8 bases that match TRBD2. Germline assignment: CDR1 GTSNPN and CDR2 SVGIG (reference sequence). The CDR3 extends over 15 amino acids. The V and J ends lost 0 bases and 6 bases, in that order; junction bases with no gene match: 7.

The chain is built from TRBV5-1 and TRBJ1-2; weak D call: TRBD1 (6 bases). The ends were cut back, 0 bases at V and 2 bases at J, with 8 bases in the middle. This CDR3 is built from 14 residues. CDR1 SGHRS and CDR2 YFSETQ come from the germline V gene. The CDR3 DNA reads as TGCGCCAGCAGCTTGGAGAGGGGGAACTATGGCTACACCTTC. Translation: CASSLERGNYGYTF.

The chain couples TRBV6-5 to TRBJ1-4; 7 nucleotides align to TRBD1. CDR3 length: 14 residues. V gave up 4 bases and J gave up 8 bases; unmatched junction bases: 7. The germline V gene encodes CDR1 MNHEY and CDR2 SVGAGI. CDR3 sequence (DNA): TGTGCCAGCAGTTCAAAGACAGGGTTAGAAAAACTGTTTTTT. Residues: CASSSKTGLEKLFF.

CDR3 DNA sequence: TGCAGTATTCTAGCGGAGAGGGTCAATGAGCAGTTCTTC. It codes for CSILAERVNEQFF. The J gene is TRBJ2-1, the V gene TRBV29-1; 7 nucleotides agree with TRBD2. Germline V lookup: CDR1 SQVTM, CDR2 ANQGSEA. This CDR3 comprises 13 residues.

The J gene is TRBJ1-6, the V gene TRBV18, with 8 bases matching TRBD1. Germline lookup yields CDR1 KGHSH and CDR2 LQKENI. This CDR3 has 15 residues. V trimming: 5 bases; J trimming: 10 bases; junction bases outside the gene matches: 10. CDR3 in DNA: TGTGCCAGCTCAGCCGGACAGGGCACAGGATCACCCCTCCACTTT. This translates into CASSAGQGTGSPLHF.

CDR3 loop: CSVGWGSNQPQHF. As DNA, the CDR3 is TGCAGCGTGGGTTGGGGTAGCAATCAGCCCCAGCATTTT. This sequence joins TRBV29-1 and TRBJ1-5, with no clear D. The CDR3 length is 13 residues. Germline loops: CDR1 SQVTM, CDR2 ANQGSEA. The V and J ends lost 6 bases and 0 bases respectively, with 9 bases between them.

This clone was seen a single time. The rearrangement uses TRBV28 and TRBJ1-4; no reliable D call. CDR3 length equals 14 residues. From germline, CDR1 is MDHEN and CDR2 SYDVKM. V was pared by 4 bases and J by 0 bases, with 6 bases between. CDR3 nucleotides: TGTGCCAGCAGTTCCGGAACAACTAATGAAAAACTGTTTTTT. This sequence encodes CASSSGTTNEKLFF.

V usage is TRBV9 and J usage is TRBJ1-1; tentative D call: TRBD1 (5 bases). The germline CDR1 and CDR2 sequences are SGDLS and YYNGEE. CDR3 length: 15 amino acids. Trimming pared 4 bases from V and 1 base from J, leaving 14 bases between. The CDR3 sequence is CASSPQTAWNTEAFF. DNA of the CDR3: TGTGCCAGCAGCCCTCAGACAGCCTGGAACACTGAAGCTTTCTTT.

This rearrangement joins TRBV30 to TRBJ1-2; possibly TRBD1 for D (5 bases). The V end was cut by 0 bases, the J end by 2 bases, with 7 bases between. Per the germline V gene, CDR1 is GTSNPN and CDR2 is SVGIG (reference sequence). The CDR3 totals 13 residues. In DNA, the CDR3 is TGTGCCTGGAGTGTAGGGGAAAACTATGGCTACACCTTC. Translation gives CAWSVGENYGYTF.

This chain joins TRBV29-1 and TRBJ2-7; a weak D match, TRBD1 (5 bases). V was pared by 2 bases and J by 6 bases, with 11 bases between. Per the germline V gene, CDR1 is SQVTM and CDR2 is ANQGSEA. This CDR3 is built from 12 residues. CDR3 residues: CSVETYQGEQYF. The DNA of the CDR3 is TGCAGCGTTGAAACCTACCAGGGCGAGCAGTACTTC.

This clone is deemed medium-sized. V and J are TRBV4-1 and TRBJ2-3; either TRBD1 or TRBD2 may supply D (5 bases each). The CDR3 totals 14 residues. Germline values: CDR1 MGHRA, CDR2 YSYEKL. With 4 bases removed from V and 0 bases from J, the gap between germline ends came to 8 bases. The DNA of the CDR3 is TGCGCCAGCAGCCTTAGGGACAGCACAGATACGCAGTATTTT. Translation: CASSLRDSTDTQYF.

The DNA of the CDR3 is TGTGCCAGCAGTGCCCATGCTAACTATGGCTACACCTTC. Its protein is CASSAHANYGYTF. The J gene is TRBJ1-2, the V gene TRBV2; D call uncertain. V lost 4 bases and J 0 bases, leaving 6 bases between the germline ends. The CDR3 is made up of 13 amino acids. The germline V gene encodes CDR1 SNHLY and CDR2 FYNNEI.

The rearrangement links TRBV19 to TRBJ1-6, with unresolved D. Trimming pared 7 bases from V and 0 bases from J, leaving 10 bases between. Germline assignment: CDR1 LNHDA and CDR2 SQIVND (reference sequence). The CDR3 length is 15 residues. The CDR3 sequence is CASTLGSSYNSPLHF. The CDR3 coding sequence is TGTGCCAGTACCCTGGGGAGCTCCTATAATTCACCCCTCCACTTT. The complete variable domain, with remaining parts taken from reference TRBV19 and TRBJ1-6, reads DGGITQSPKYLFRKEGQNVTLSCEQNLNHDAMYWYRQDPGQGLRLIYYSQIVNDFQKGDIAEGYSVSREKKESFPLTVTSAQKNPTAFYLCASTLGSSYNSPLHFGNGTRLTVT.

V gene TRBV27 combines with J gene TRBJ2-7; D is unresolved. This CDR3 is 12 amino acids long. The V and J ends lost 10 bases and 3 bases respectively, with 13 bases between them. CDR1 is MNHEY, CDR2 SMNVEV, per germline (reference sequence). The DNA of the CDR3 is TGTGCCACCTTCTCCGCTAGCTACGAGCAGTACTTC. It yields the protein CATFSASYEQYF.

V gene TRBV9 combines with J gene TRBJ2-1, with 8 bases lining up with TRBD2. The CDR3 runs 15 residues. V shed 5 bases and J 7 bases; nucleotides not matched to a gene: 11. Looked up from germline, CDR1 is SGDLS and CDR2 is YYNGEE. The CDR3 loop is CASSATSGNGNEQFF. The CDR3 DNA is TGTGCCAGCAGTGCAACTAGCGGAAATGGGAATGAGCAGTTCTTC.

The chain combines TRBV6-5 with TRBJ1-2; D gene unclear. The ends were cut back, 6 bases at V and 6 bases at J, with 20 bases in the middle. The length of the CDR3 is 15 residues. Germline lookup yields CDR1 MNHEY and CDR2 SVGAGI. CDR3 sequence reads: CASRPPGPDLNGYTF. CDR3 DNA: TGTGCCAGCAGACCGCCCGGCCCGGATTTAAATGGCTACACCTTC.

This clone was seen just once. For the CDR3, the DNA is TGTGCCAGCAGCTTAAATCCGGGGGGGGTCTATGGCTACACCTTC. Encoded protein: CASSLNPGGVYGYTF. The rearrangement links TRBV11-2 to TRBJ1-2; D might be TRBD1 (5 bases). In germline, CDR1 is SGHAT, CDR2 FQNNGV. The V end was cut by 2 bases, the J end by 4 bases, with 14 bases between. The CDR3 is made up of 15 amino acids. Full variable domain (missing parts from reference TRBV11-2 and TRBJ1-2): EAGVAQSPRYKIIEKRQSVAFWCNPISGHATLYWYQQILGQGPKLLIQFQNNGVVDDSQLPKDRFSAERLKGVDSTLKIQPAKLEDSAVYLCASSLNPGGVYGYTFGSGTRLTVV.

This chain links TRBV6-5 with TRBJ2-1, with 7 bases that match TRBD2. V lost 0 bases and J lost 7; bases outside the gene matches: 3. CDR1 and CDR2 from the germline V gene are MNHEY and SVGAGI. The CDR3 runs 14 residues. This chain's CDR3 is CASSYSGGWNEQFF. DNA of the CDR3: TGTGCCAGCAGTTACTCGGGGGGGTGGAATGAGCAGTTCTTC.

V gene TRBV5-6 combines with J gene TRBJ2-2; 7 bases map to TRBD2. Germline CDR1 is SGHDT and CDR2 is YYEEEE. This CDR3 has 15 residues. J was trimmed by 1 base and V by 2 bases; bases with no gene match: 2. The DNA of the CDR3 is TGTGCCAGCAGCTTCGGCGGGGGGAACACCGGGGAGCTGTTTTTT. Amino acid sequence: CASSFGGGNTGELFF.

This clone appeared once. The J gene is TRBJ1-1, the V gene TRBV18, with unresolved D. The CDR3 consists of 13 residues. V was clipped by 2 bases and J by 9 bases, with 13 bases between them. CDR1 and CDR2 from the germline V gene are KGHSH and LQKENI. CDR3 sequence reads: CASSPRLREKAFF. The CDR3, as DNA: TGTGCCAGCTCACCAAGACTACGGGAGAAAGCTTTCTTT. Filled out from reference TRBV18 and TRBJ1-1, the complete variable domain reads NAGVMQNPRHLVRRRGQEARLRCSPMKGHSHVYWYRQLPEEGLKFMVYLQKENIIDESGMPKERFSAEFPKEGPSILRIQQVVRGDSAAYFCASSPRLREKAFFGQGTRLTVV.

This rearrangement joins TRBV10-3 to TRBJ1-2; no definite D call. V shed 3 bases and J shed 5 bases, with 13 bases lying between them. There are 14 residues in the CDR3. Germline lookup yields CDR1 ENHRY and CDR2 SYGVKD. The CDR3 coding sequence is TGTGCCATCAGTGATTTAAACGAAGCTTATGGCTACACCTTC. It specifies CAISDLNEAYGYTF.

J is TRBJ1-2 and V is TRBV27, with D maybe TRBD1 (6 bases). Between the trimmed V and J ends, which lost 2 bases and 7 bases, there was a span of 11 bases. The V gene's germline CDR1 is MNHEY and CDR2 SMNVEV (reference sequence). The CDR3 sequence is 13 residues long. This CDR3 is CASSLQGLTGYTF. The CDR3 region has the DNA TGTGCCAGCAGTTTACAGGGGTTAACTGGCTACACCTTC.

The chain combines TRBV28 with TRBJ1-1; weak D call: TRBD1 (5 bases). V dropped 8 bases and J dropped 10 bases, with 29 bases sitting between them. Germline V gene sequence: CDR1 MDHEN, CDR2 SYDVKM. The CDR3 is 16 residues long. In DNA form, the CDR3 reads TGTGCCAGCTATCCAATACGGGGCAGCACTACATACAGAGCTTTCTTT. As protein: CASYPIRGSTTYRAFF.

The chain couples TRBV7-2 to TRBJ1-3; D gene unclear. V lost 2 bases, J lost 0 bases, and 8 bases lay in between. Per germline, CDR1 SGHTA and CDR2 FQGNSA. The CDR3 consists of 15 residues. CDR3 region: CASSLRPSSGNTIYF. CDR3 sequence (DNA): TGTGCCAGCAGCTTACGGCCCAGCTCTGGAAACACCATATATTTT. The variable domain in full, completed from reference TRBV7-2 and TRBJ1-3, reads GAGVSQSPSNKVTEKGKDVELRCDPISGHTALYWYRQSLGQGLEFLIYFQGNSAPDKSGLPSDRFSAERTGGSVSTLTIQRTQQEDSAVYLCASSLRPSSGNTIYFGEGSWLTVV.